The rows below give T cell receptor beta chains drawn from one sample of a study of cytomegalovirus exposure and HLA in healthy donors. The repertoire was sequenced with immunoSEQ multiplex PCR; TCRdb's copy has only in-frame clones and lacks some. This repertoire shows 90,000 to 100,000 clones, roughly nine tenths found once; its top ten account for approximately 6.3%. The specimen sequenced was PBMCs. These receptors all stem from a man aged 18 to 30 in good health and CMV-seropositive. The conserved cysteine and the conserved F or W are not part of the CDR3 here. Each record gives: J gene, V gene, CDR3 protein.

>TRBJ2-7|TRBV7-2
ASSYSGLASYEQY
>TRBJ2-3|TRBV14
ASSKGTGVQDTQY
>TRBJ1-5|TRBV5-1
ASSFWGEPNQPQH
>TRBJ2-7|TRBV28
ASKPPGLAIDYEQY
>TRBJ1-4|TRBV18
ASSPSLAGTNEKLF
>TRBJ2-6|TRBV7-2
ASSNGQGSGANVLT
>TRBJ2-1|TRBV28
ASRQLLGLGGLTHNEQF
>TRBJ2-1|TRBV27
ASRGGLQSSYNEQF
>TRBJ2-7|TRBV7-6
ASSLDRGPYEQY
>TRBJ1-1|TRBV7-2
ASSIPQGGNTEAF
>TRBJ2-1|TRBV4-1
ASSQEGLVYNEQF
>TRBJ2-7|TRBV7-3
ASSLTSGPAYEQY
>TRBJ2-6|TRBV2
ASSLGQGPPAGANVLT
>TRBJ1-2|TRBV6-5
ASSRTGGEYGYT
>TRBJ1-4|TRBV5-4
ASSLGQGTGEKLF
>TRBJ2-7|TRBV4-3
ASSQDLRAYPGSEQY